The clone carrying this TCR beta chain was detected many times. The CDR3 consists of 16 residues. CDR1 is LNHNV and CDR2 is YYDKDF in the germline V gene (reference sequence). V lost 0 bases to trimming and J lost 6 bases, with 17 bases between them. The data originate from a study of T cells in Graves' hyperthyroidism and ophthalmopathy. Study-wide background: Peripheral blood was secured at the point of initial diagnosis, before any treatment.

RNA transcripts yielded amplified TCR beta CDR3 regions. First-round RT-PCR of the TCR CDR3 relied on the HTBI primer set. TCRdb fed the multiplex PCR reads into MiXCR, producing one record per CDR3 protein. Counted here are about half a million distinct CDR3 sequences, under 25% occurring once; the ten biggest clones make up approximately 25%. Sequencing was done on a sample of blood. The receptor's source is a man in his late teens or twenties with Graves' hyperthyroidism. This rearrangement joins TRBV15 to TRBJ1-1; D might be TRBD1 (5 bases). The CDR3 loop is CATSRDTRGPYPEAFF. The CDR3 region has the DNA TGTGCCACCAGCAGAGATACGAGGGGACCATACCCTGAAGCTTTCTTT.